This T cell receptor beta chain was obtained from a study of cytomegalovirus exposure and HLA in healthy donors. Notes on the study in general: A missense variant in DCLRE1C was later tied to TCR beta V- and J-gene trimming.

13 Jbeta primers and 60 Vbeta primers were used for the PCR. Using immunoSEQ multiplex PCR, the repertoire was profiled, and TCRdb retains in-frame clones only, with some absent. The sample yields around 94,000 clones, approximately 77% seen once. Trimming at V came to 7 bases and at J to 7 bases, leaving 9 bases not matched to a gene. Germline CDR1 is MNHEY and CDR2 is SMNVEV (reference sequence). The CDR3 is made up of 14 amino acids. About this clone itself: Its antigen is unknown.

Sequenced material: PBMCs. The genes are TRBV27 and TRBJ2-3, with TRBD2 matching over 9 bases. The receptor's source is a woman in her thirties or forties in good health and CMV-seronegative. CDR3 sequence: CASTRGGAENTQYF. The CDR3 nucleotides are TGTGCCAGCACGCGCGGGGGGGCCGAGAATACGCAGTATTTT.